This TCR beta chain emerged from a study of memory CD4+ T cells and cytomegalovirus serostatus. Study-level background: Healthy Belgian adult donors included about nine CMV-positive and some 25 CMV-negative people. Broader study findings: About two fifths of the roughly 160 known CMV-associated TCRbeta sequences appeared in CD4+ memory.

Some clones are missing from TCRdb's copy, which holds only in-frame ones; the method was immunoSEQ multiplex PCR. The sample has tens of thousands of clones; roughly three quarters are singletons. Comment on this clone: The antigen is undetermined.

The sort gate was single viable CD3+CD4+CD8-CD45RO+ cells for memory CD4+ T cells. Sequencing was done on a sample of memory CD4+ T cells from blood. The TCR comes from an adult in good health and CMV-seronegative.

DNA of the CDR3: TGTGCCAGCACCACCGTGACAGGGGCGACCTATGGCTACACCTTC. This translates into CASTTVTGATYGYTF. The gene calls are TRBV27 and TRBJ1-2; 8 nucleotides line up with TRBD1. The CDR3 is 15 amino acids. V lost 7 bases to trimming and J lost 4 bases; unmatched junction nucleotides: 11. Looked up from germline, CDR1 is MNHEY and CDR2 is SMNVEV (reference sequence).